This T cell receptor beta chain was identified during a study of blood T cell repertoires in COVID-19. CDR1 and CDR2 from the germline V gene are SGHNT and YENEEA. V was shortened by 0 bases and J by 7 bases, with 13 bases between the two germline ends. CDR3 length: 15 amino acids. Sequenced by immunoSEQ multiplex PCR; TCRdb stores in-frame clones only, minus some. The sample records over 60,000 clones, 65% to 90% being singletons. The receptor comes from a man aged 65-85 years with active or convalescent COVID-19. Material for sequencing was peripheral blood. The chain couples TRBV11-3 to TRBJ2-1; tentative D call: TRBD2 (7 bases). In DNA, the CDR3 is TGTGCCAGCAGCTTAGAGGGAGGGGGGGTGAATGAGCAGTTCTTC. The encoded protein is CASSLEGGGVNEQFF.